Given below is one T cell receptor beta chain in context. The target antigen is unknown. With 60 Vbeta and 13 Jbeta primers, the PCR was carried out. Repertoires were generated with immunoSEQ multiplex PCR, while TCRdb's copy carries only in-frame clones and drops some. This table has under 200,000 clones, approximately 80% appearing once. The sample belongs to a study of cytomegalovirus exposure and HLA in healthy donors. Points from the study as a whole: Some highly shared sequence variants likely arose as a pipeline artifact. Reports indicate that TCR beta sequences accurately predicted the HLA-A and HLA-B alleles of most subjects. Rarity held for most TCR sequences, but there were some public TCRs that occurred in many donors. Relative to the approximately 700-donor mean, N-insertions were reportedly fewer in an Asian-associated ancestry cluster in a later analysis.

Germline CDR1 and CDR2: LGHNA and YSLEER. The CDR3 extends over 14 amino acids. The sample consisted of PBMCs. The chain has TRBV4-3 and TRBJ2-5; 8 bases are a match to TRBD1. The J call may be incorrect, as the DNA end agrees better with TRBJ2-7. The sequence came from a man aged 45 to 65 in good health and CMV-seropositive. The CDR3 DNA reads as TGCGCCAGCAGCCCCCGGACAGGGTCCTACGAGCAGTACTTC. It specifies CASSPRTGSYEQYF.